This is a list of T cell receptor beta chains from one sample in a study of identical twins. A single record per CDR3 protein comes from TCRdb applying MiXCR to the 5' RACE reads. The table records 400,000 to 500,000 distinct CDR3 sequences, about 18% of them present only once. The sequencing input was naive T cells sorted from blood. Receptors originate from a man between 50 and 59 years old in good health. The CDR3 runs from the conserved cysteine through the conserved F or W. D genes are given only for firm matches. Size tells how often a clone was seen (once, few, many) or the class of an expanded clone, and some rows leave it out.

V gene	clone size	J gene	D gene	CDR3 DNA	CDR3 protein
TRBV5-5	.	TRBJ1-2	.	TGTGCCAGCAGCCCTAATACGGGGAACTATGGCTACACCTTC	CASSPNTGNYGYTF
TRBV30	.	TRBJ1-1	.	TGTGCCTGGAGCGCAACAGGGTCCACTGAAGCTTTCTTT	CAWSATGSTEAFF
TRBV30	many	TRBJ2-2	.	TGTGCCTGGAGTGTAGACTCAGGGATGGGGGAGCTGTTTTTT	CAWSVDSGMGELFF
TRBV7-7	many	TRBJ2-5	TRBD2	TGTGCTAGCAGCTTAGTCTCTAGCGGGGGTGTCCAAGAGACCCAGTACTTC	CASSLVSSGGVQETQYF
TRBV5-6	few	TRBJ2-7	.	TGTGCCAGCAGCTTGACGACTCGAGGGGACGAGCAGTACTTC	CASSLTTRGDEQYF
TRBV6-1	many	TRBJ2-1	.	TGTGCCAGCAGCGTAGTATTAGGGGGTAATAAAGAGCAGTTCTTC	CASSVVLGGNKEQFF
TRBV28	.	TRBJ2-5	.	TGTGCCAGCGGATCCAAGAGGGGGGAGACCCAGTACTTC	CASGSKRGETQYF
TRBV6-5	few	TRBJ2-1	.	TGTGCCAGCAGTTACTCGGTTAGGACACTTACCTACAATGAGCAGTTCTTC	CASSYSVRTLTYNEQFF
TRBV7-8	.	TRBJ2-1	.	TGTGCCAGCAGTAAACAGGGCAGGTCCTACAATGAGCAGTTCTTC	CASSKQGRSYNEQFF
TRBV4-3	many	TRBJ2-3	.	TGCGCCAGCAGCCAAGAGGACTCTACAGATACGCAGTATTTT	CASSQEDSTDTQYF
TRBV5-1	many	TRBJ2-1	TRBD2	TGCGCCAGCAGCTCGGGGGGGCTACTCTACAATGAGCAGTTCTTC	CASSSGGLLYNEQFF
TRBV12-3/TRBV12-4	many	TRBJ2-1	.	TGTGCCAGCAGCTTCTCCGCAAGGACTGAGCAGTTCTTC	CASSFSARTEQFF
TRBV20-1	many	TRBJ2-7	.	TGCAGTGCTAGAGATCGGATCGGGGGTCCCGTGCAGTACTTC	CSARDRIGGPVQYF
TRBV10-3	few	TRBJ2-5	TRBD1	TGTGCCATCAGCGTCGGAGATCGACAGGGGCAAGAGACCCAGTACTTC	CAISVGDRQGQETQYF
TRBV12-3/TRBV12-4	.	TRBJ2-3	.	TGTGCCAGCCAAGGGGGGAGCACAGATACGCAGTATTTT	CASQGGSTDTQYF
TRBV12-3/TRBV12-4	.	TRBJ1-3	.	TGTGCCAGCAGTCTCGGGACAGGAAACACCATATATTTT	CASSLGTGNTIYF
TRBV15	many	TRBJ2-3	.	TGTGCCACCAGCAGAGCCCTCCGCGGGACTAGCACAGATACGCAGTATTTT	CATSRALRGTSTDTQYF
TRBV29-1	.	TRBJ2-7	TRBD2	TGCAGCGTGCTAGCGGGGGGGCCGTGGGAGCAGTACTTC	CSVLAGGPWEQYF
TRBV20-1	few	TRBJ2-1	.	TGCAGTGCAAGGACTGGGACGGTCAACAATGAGCAGTTCTTC	CSARTGTVNNEQFF
TRBV6-2/TRBV6-3	many	TRBJ2-5	.	TGTGCCAGCAGTTACTGGCTCGACGGAGAATTCCAAGAGACCCAGTACTTC	CASSYWLDGEFQETQYF
TRBV29-1	many	TRBJ2-3	TRBD2	TGCAGCGTTGGTGTAGCGGGTTATACGCAGTATTTT	CSVGVAGYTQYF
TRBV12-3/TRBV12-4	.	TRBJ2-5	.	TGTGCCAGCAGTTTCCCCGGGGGTCGGGAGACCCAGTACTTC	CASSFPGGRETQYF
TRBV5-5	once	TRBJ1-2	TRBD1	TGTGCCAGCAGCCGTGGGACAGGGGAGTATGGCTACACCTTC	CASSRGTGEYGYTF
TRBV11-1	few	TRBJ2-7	.	TGTGCCAGCAGCTTAGACAGATTCATGGGCCCACTGGTCTCCTACGAGCAGTACTTC	CASSLDRFMGPLVSYEQYF
TRBV6-2/TRBV6-3	few	TRBJ2-2	TRBD2	TGTGCCAGCAACGTAGCGGGGGCTAACACCGGGGAGCTGTTTTTT	CASNVAGANTGELFF
TRBV5-1	.	TRBJ2-1	.	TGCGCCAGCAGCAGGGCCCCCGGGGCGGTAAGCTCCTACAATGAGCAGTTCTTC	CASSRAPGAVSSYNEQFF
TRBV20-1	many	TRBJ2-1	TRBD2	TGCAGTGCTAGTATAGCGGGAGGGGCCTCCTACAATGAGCAGTTCTTC	CSASIAGGASYNEQFF
TRBV20-1	many	TRBJ2-5	.	TGCAGTGCTAGAGCACCCGGGTTCCAAGAGACCCAGTACTTC	CSARAPGFQETQYF
TRBV28	.	TRBJ2-5	TRBD2	TGTGCCAGCAGTTCAGGGACTAGCAGCCAAGAGACCCAGTACTTC	CASSSGTSSQETQYF
TRBV7-9	.	TRBJ1-4	.	TGTGCCAGCAGCTTAGGAGGGGATGAAAAACTGTTTTTT	CASSLGGDEKLFF
TRBV2	few	TRBJ2-1	.	TGTGCCAGCAGTGATTATCACAATGAGCAGTTCTTC	CASSDYHNEQFF
TRBV4-2	.	TRBJ2-1	TRBD2	TGTGCCAGCAGCCAAGATTCTGGGGGGGGTGAGCAGTTCTTC	CASSQDSGGGEQFF
TRBV24-1	.	TRBJ2-1	TRBD1	TGTGCCACCAGTGATTTGCAAAGGACAGGGTACCATGAGCAGTTCTTC	CATSDLQRTGYHEQFF
TRBV11-3	once	TRBJ2-3	.	TGTGCCAGCAGCACTAGCAACGCAGGCCCGGGGTCAACGCAGTATTTT	CASSTSNAGPGSTQYF
TRBV5-1	.	TRBJ2-5	TRBD1	TGCGCCAGCAGCACAGGACAGGGCGGCGAGACCCAGTACTTC	CASSTGQGGETQYF
TRBV12-3/TRBV12-4	many	TRBJ1-5	.	TGTGCCAGCAGCCAGGGGTTCCAAGGTCAGCCCCAGCATTTT	CASSQGFQGQPQHF
TRBV20-1	many	TRBJ1-5	.	TGCAGTGCTAGAGCGGGATCCCAGGGAGGCAATCAGCCCCAGCATTTT	CSARAGSQGGNQPQHF
TRBV6-2/TRBV6-3	few	TRBJ2-7	TRBD1	TGTGTCTCAAGACAGGGACCCTACGAGCAGTACTTC	CVSRQGPYEQYF
TRBV25-1	few	TRBJ1-2	.	TGTGCCAGCAGTGAAAGACAGCGAGATGGCTACACCTTC	CASSERQRDGYTF
TRBV29-1	many	TRBJ1-1	TRBD1	TGCAGCGTTGTCAGACAGGGGGTGAACACTGAAGCTTTCTTT	CSVVRQGVNTEAFF
TRBV7-8	.	TRBJ2-7	TRBD1	TGTGCCAGCAGGCAAAAGCCTGGACAGGGGGCGGGGGAGCAGTACTTC	CASRQKPGQGAGEQYF
TRBV5-1	.	TRBJ2-6	.	TGCGCCAGCAGTACGGACAGATTAATCTCTGGGGCCAACGTCCTGACTTTC	CASSTDRLISGANVLTF
TRBV7-7	many	TRBJ2-5	.	TGTGCTAGCAGCCCCCGTAGGGGTACAGAGACCCAGTACTTC	CASSPRRGTETQYF
TRBV27	many	TRBJ2-2	.	TGTGCCAGCAGTTTTGAGGGGGGCCGTAACACCGGGGAGCTGTTTTTT	CASSFEGGRNTGELFF
TRBV19	once	TRBJ2-7	TRBD2	TGTGCCAGTAGTGTAAAAGCGGGAGGTCCCTACGAGCAGTACTTC	CASSVKAGGPYEQYF
TRBV24-1	.	TRBJ2-2	.	TGTGCCACCAGTGGTGTTAGCGGAGGTGGCGGGGAGCTGTTTTTT	CATSGVSGGGGELFF
TRBV11-2	few	TRBJ2-5	.	TGTGCCAGCAGCTTAGGGGGTACTAGCGAGGGGGACTTC	CASSLGGTSEGDF
TRBV5-1	.	TRBJ1-2	.	TGCGCCAGCAGCTTTGCACAGTTGTATGGCTACACCTTC	CASSFAQLYGYTF
TRBV7-9	.	TRBJ2-1	TRBD2	TGTGCCAGCTCCCAATTTAGCGGGAGGGGCGAGCAGTTCTTC	CASSQFSGRGEQFF
TRBV5-6	few	TRBJ1-1	.	TGTGCCAGCAGCTCTACAATCACTGAAGCTTTCTTT	CASSSTITEAFF
TRBV25-1	many	TRBJ2-3	TRBD2	TGTGCCAGCAGTGAATTTGGACTAGCGGGTGAGGAAGATACGCAGTATTTT	CASSEFGLAGEEDTQYF
TRBV27	.	TRBJ2-3	TRBD2	TGTGCCAGCAGTCCCTATAGCGGGAGATTCACAGATACGCAGTATTTT	CASSPYSGRFTDTQYF